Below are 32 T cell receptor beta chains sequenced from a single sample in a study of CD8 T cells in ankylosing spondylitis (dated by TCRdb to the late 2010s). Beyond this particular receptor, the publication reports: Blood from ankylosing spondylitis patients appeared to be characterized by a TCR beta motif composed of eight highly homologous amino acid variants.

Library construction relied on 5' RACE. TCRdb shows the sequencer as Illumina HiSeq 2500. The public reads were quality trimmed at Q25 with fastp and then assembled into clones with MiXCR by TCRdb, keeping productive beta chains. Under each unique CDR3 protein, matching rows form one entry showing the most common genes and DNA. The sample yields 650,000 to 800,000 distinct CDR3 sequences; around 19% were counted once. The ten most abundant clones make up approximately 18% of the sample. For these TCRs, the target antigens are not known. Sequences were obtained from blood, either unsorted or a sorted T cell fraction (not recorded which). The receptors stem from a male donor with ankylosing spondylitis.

The CDR3 loop reads CASSRSGVSYNEQFF. The CDR3, as DNA: TGTGCCAGCAGCCGGAGCGGGGTAAGCTACAATGAGCAGTTCTTC. J is TRBJ2-1 and V is TRBV6-1; TRBD2 aligns across 7 bases. The CDR3 covers 15 residues. The germline gives CDR1 MNHNS, CDR2 SASEGT. The ends lost 6 bases at V and 3 bases at J; junction bases unmatched: 8.

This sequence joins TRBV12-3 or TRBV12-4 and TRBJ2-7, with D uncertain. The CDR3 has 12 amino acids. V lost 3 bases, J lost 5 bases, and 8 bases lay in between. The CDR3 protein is CASSFPGNEQYF. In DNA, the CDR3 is TGTGCCAGCAGTTTCCCCGGCAACGAGCAGTACTTC.

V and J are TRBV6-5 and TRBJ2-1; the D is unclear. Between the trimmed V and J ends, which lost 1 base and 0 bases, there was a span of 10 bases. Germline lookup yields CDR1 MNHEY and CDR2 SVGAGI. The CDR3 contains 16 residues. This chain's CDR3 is CASSYFGPGSYNEQFF. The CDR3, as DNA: TGTGCCAGCAGTTACTTTGGACCGGGCTCCTACAATGAGCAGTTCTTC.

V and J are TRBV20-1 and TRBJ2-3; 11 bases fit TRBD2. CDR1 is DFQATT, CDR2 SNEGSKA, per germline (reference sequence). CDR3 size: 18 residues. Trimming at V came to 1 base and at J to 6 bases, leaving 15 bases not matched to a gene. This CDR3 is CSARVAGVLAGVSDTQYF. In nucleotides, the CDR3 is TGCAGTGCTAGAGTCGCAGGGGTACTAGCGGGAGTGAGTGATACGCAGTATTTT.

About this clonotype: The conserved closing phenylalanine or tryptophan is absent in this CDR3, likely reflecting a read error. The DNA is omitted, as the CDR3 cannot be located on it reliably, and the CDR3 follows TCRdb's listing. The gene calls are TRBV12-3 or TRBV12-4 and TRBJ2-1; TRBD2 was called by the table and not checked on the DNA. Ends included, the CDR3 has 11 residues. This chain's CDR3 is CASSLGPAPFL.

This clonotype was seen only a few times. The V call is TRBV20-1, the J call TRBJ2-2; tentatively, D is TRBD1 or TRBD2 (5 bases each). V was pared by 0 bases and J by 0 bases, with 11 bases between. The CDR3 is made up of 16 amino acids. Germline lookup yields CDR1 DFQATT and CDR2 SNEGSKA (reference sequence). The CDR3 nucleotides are TGCAGTGCTAGAGAGACCGGGACGCCGAACACCGGGGAGCTGTTTTTT. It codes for CSARETGTPNTGELFF.

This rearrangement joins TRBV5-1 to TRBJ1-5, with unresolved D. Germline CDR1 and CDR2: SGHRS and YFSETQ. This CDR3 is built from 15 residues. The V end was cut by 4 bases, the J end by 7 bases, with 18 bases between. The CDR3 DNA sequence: TGCGCCAGCAGCCTAGCCCCAGGAGGAGGCCAGCCCCAGCATTTT. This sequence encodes CASSLAPGGGQPQHF.

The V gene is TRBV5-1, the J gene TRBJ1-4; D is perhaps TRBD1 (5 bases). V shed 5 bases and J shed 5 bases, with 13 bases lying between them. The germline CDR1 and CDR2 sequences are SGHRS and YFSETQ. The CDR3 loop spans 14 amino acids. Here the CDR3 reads CASRPGLLNEKLFF. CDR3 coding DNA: TGCGCCAGCAGGCCGGGACTGCTCAATGAAAAACTGTTTTTT.

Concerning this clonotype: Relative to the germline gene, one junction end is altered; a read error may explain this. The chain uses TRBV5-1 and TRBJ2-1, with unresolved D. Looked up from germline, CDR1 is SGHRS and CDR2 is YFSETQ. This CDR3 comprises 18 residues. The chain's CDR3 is CASSLAPSGPNSYNVQFF. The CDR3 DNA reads TGCGCCAGCAGCTTGGCACCCTCGGGTCCAAATTCCTACAATGTGCAGTTCTTC.

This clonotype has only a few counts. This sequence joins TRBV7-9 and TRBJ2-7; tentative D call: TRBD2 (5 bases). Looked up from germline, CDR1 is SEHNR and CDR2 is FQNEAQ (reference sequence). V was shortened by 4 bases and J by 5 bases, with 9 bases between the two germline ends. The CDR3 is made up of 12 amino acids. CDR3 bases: TGTGCCAGCAGCTCGAATAGCGACGAGCAGTACTTC. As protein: CASSSNSDEQYF.

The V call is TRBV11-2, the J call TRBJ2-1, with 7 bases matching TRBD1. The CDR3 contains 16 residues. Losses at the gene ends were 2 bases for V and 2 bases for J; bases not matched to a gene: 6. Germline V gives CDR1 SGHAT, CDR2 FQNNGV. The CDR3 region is CASSLTVGGAYNEQFF. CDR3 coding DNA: TGTGCCAGCAGCTTAACAGTAGGGGGCGCCTACAATGAGCAGTTCTTC.

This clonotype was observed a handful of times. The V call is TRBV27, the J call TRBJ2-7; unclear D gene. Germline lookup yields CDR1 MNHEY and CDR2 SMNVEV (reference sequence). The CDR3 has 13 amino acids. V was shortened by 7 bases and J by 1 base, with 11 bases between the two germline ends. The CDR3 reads CASKVAGSYEQYF. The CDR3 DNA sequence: TGTGCCAGCAAGGTCGCAGGATCCTACGAGCAGTACTTC.

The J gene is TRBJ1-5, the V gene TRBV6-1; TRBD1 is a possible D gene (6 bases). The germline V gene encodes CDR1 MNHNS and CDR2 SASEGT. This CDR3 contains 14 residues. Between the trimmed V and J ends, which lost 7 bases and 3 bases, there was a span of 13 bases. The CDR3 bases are TGTGCCAGCAATCCTCGACAGGTCAATCAGCCCCAGCATTTT. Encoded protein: CASNPRQVNQPQHF.

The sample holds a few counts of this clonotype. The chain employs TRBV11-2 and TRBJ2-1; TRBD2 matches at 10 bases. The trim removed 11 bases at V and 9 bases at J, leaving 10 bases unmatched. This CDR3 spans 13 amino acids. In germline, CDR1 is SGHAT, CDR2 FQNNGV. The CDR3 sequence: CASRKAGGLEQFF. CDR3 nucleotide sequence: TGTGCCTCCAGGAAAGCGGGGGGGCTTGAGCAGTTCTTC.

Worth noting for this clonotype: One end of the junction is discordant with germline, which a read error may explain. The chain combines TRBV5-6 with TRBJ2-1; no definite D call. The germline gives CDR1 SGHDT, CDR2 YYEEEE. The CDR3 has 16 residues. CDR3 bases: TGTGCCAGCAGCTTGCTGGCGTCAGAGGATCTTATCAGGAAGCTCTTC. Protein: CASSLLASEDLIRKLF.

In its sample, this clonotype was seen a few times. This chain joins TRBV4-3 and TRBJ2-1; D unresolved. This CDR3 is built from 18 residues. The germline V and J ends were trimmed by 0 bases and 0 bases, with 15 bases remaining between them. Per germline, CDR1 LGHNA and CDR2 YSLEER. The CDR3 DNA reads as TGCGCCAGCAGCCAAGATCGGCAGCTTCCGAGCTCCTACAATGAGCAGTTCTTC. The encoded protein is CASSQDRQLPSSYNEQFF.

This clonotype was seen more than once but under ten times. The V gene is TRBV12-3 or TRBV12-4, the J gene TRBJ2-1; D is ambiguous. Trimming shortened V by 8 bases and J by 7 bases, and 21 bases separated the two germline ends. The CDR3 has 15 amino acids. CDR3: CASSTKGRVKNEQFF. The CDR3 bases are TGTGCCAGCTCCACCAAGGGTAGGGTTAAGAATGAGCAGTTCTTC.

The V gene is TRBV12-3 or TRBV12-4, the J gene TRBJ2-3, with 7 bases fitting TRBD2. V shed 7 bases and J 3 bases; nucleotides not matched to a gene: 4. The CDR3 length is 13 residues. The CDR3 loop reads CASKRDSTDTQYF. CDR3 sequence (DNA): TGTGCCAGCAAGCGGGACTCTACAGATACGCAGTATTTT.

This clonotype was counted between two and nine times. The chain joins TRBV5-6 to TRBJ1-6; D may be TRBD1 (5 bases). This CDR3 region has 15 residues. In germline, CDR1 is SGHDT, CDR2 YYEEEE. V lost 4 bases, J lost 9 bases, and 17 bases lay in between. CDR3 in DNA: TGTGCCAGCAGCGGGGTGCAGGGTGCCGGTTCACCCCTCCACTTT. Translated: CASSGVQGAGSPLHF.

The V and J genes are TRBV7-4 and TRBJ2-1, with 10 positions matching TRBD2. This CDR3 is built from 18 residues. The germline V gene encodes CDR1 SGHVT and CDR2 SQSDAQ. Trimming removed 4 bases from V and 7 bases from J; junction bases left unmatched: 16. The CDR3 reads CASSSVGEAGGPCNEQFF. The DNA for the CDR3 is TGTGCCAGCAGCTCCGTCGGGGAAGCGGGAGGGCCTTGTAATGAGCAGTTCTTC. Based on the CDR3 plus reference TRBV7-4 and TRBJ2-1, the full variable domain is GAGVSQSPRYKVAKRGRDVALRCDSISGHVTLYWYRQTLGQGSEVLTYSQSDAQRDKSGRPSGRFSAERPERSVSTLKIQRTEQGDSAVYLCASSSVGEAGGPCNEQFFGPGTRLTVL.

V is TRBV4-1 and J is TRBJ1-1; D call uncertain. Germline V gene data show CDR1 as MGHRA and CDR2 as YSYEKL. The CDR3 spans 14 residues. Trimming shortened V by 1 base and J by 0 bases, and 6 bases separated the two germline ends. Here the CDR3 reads CASSQAGLNTEAFF. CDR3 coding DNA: TGCGCCAGCAGCCAAGCGGGGTTGAACACTGAAGCTTTCTTT.

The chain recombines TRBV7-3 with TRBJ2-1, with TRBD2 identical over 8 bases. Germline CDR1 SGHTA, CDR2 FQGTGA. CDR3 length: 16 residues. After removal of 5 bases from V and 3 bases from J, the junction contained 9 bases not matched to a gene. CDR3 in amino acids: CASSPSVTSDYNEQFF. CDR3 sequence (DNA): TGTGCCAGCAGCCCGTCCGTGACTAGCGACTACAATGAGCAGTTCTTC.

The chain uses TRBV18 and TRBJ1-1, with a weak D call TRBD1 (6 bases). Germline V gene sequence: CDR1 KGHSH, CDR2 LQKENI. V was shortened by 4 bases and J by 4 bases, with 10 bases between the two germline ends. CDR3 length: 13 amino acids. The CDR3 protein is CASSRGASTEAFF. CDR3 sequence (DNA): TGTGCCAGCTCACGGGGGGCGAGCACTGAAGCTTTCTTT.

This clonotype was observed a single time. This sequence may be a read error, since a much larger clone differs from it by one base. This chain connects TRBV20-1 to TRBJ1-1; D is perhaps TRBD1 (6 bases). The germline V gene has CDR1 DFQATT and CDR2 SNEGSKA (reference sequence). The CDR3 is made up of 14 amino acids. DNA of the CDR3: TGCAGTGCTAGAAACCCTAGGAGGGACACTGAAGCTTTGTTT. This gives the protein CSARNPRRDTEALF.

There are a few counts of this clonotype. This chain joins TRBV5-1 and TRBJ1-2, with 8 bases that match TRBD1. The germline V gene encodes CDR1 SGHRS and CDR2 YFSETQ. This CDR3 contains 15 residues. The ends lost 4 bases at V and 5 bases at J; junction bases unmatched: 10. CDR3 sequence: CASSVADRDGYGYTF. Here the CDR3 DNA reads TGCGCCAGCAGCGTGGCGGACAGGGACGGGTATGGCTACACCTTC.

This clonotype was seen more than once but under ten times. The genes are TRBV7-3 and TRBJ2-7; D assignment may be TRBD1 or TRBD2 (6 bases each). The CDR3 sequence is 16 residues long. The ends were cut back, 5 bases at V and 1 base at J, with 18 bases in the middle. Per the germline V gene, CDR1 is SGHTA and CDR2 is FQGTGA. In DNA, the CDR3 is TGTGCCAGCAGCCAAAGGGGGGTGGCTTTTTCCTACGAGCAGTACTTC. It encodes CASSQRGVAFSYEQYF.

The CDR3 DNA reads as TGTGCCAGCAGCTTCTTGCACCCTGAAGCTTTCTTT. Amino acid sequence: CASSFLHPEAFF. This chain joins TRBV5-5 and TRBJ1-1, with D uncertain. There are 12 residues in the CDR3. Germline V lookup: CDR1 SGHKS, CDR2 YYEKEE (reference sequence). V was trimmed by 2 bases and J by 6 bases, leaving 8 bases between them.

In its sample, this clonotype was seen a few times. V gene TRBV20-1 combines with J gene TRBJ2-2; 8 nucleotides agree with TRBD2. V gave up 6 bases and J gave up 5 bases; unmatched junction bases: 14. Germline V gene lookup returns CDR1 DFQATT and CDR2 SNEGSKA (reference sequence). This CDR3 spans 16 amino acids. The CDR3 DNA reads TGCAGTGCCCCGCCCAGCGGGAGAAGTAGAACCGGGGAGCTGTTTTTT. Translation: CSAPPSGRSRTGELFF.

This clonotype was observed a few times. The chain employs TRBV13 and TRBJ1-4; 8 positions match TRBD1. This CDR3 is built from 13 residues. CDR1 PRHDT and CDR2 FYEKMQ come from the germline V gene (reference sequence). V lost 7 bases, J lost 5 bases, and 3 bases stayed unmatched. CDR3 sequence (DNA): TGTGCCAGCACCAGACAGGGGAATGAAAAACTGTTTTTT. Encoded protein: CASTRQGNEKLFF.

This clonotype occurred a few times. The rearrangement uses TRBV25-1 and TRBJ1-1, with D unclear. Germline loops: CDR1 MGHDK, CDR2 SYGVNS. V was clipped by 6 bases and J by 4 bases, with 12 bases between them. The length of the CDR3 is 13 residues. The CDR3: CASRPPVGTEAFF. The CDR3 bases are TGTGCCAGCAGACCGCCGGTGGGCACTGAAGCTTTCTTT.

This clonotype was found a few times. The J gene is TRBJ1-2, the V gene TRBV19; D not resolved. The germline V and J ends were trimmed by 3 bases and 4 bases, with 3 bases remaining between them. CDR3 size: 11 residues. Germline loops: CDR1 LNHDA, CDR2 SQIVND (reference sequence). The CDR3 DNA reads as TGTGCCAGTAGTATTGCCTATGGCTACACCTTC. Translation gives CASSIAYGYTF.

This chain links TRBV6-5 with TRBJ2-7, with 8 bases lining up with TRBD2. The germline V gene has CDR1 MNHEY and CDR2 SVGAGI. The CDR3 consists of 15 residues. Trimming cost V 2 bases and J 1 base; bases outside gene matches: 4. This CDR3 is CASSYEAGVSYEQYF. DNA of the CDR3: TGTGCCAGCAGTTACGAAGCGGGGGTATCCTACGAGCAGTACTTC.